These 18 T cell receptor beta chains share one sample of origin, sequenced in a study of Ad26.COV2.S vaccination and SARS-CoV-2 variants (TCRdb year 2021). The treatment or condition label for this specimen denotes: approximately 18 received Ad26.COV2.S at low or high dose, single or two shots; 5 received placebo; per-sample allocation not given. Repertoires of vaccine and placebo recipients were sequenced from samples collected on day 63 after the first injection. Library preparation used the immunoSEQ multiplex PCR assay. TCRdb took this table from immuneACCESS and kept in-frame rearrangements with V and J called. Such tables lack part of the clones; where checked against another copy, unresolved V genes explain under half of the gap, and the rest is unexplained. The sample table shows nearly 400,000 clones, and 75% to 90% are seen once. Of the sample, 1.9% falls within the top ten clones. Sequencing used peripheral blood, obtained in a trial of Ad26.COV2.S vaccine versus placebo. The receptor set was obtained from a person aged 18 to 59 who received the Ad26.COV2.S COVID-19 vaccine or a placebo.

V is TRBV5-1 and J is TRBJ2-7; no clear D. The V end lost 0 bases, the J end lost 3 bases, and 16 bases lay between the germline ends. Germline V gives CDR1 SGHRS, CDR2 YFSETQ. CDR3 length: 16 residues. CDR3 in amino acids: CASSLGGAGLSYEQYF. The CDR3 region has the DNA TGCGCCAGCAGCTTGGGAGGAGCAGGCCTAAGCTACGAGCAGTACTTC.

The CDR3 region has the DNA TGTGCCAGCAGGAGGGGACGTCAGGGGGACTATGGCTACACCTTC. It codes for CASRRGRQGDYGYTF. The chain combines TRBV6-5 with TRBJ1-2, with 7 bases that match TRBD1. The V and J ends lost 6 bases and 3 bases, in that order; junction bases with no gene match: 10. CDR3 length: 15 residues. CDR1 is MNHEY and CDR2 is SVGAGI in the germline V gene.

The V call is TRBV24-1, the J call TRBJ2-3; D uncertain. This CDR3 has 15 residues. The V gene's germline CDR1 is KGHDR and CDR2 SFDVKD. The V and J ends lost 1 base and 5 bases respectively, with 12 bases between them. The CDR3 sequence: CATSDFSISGDTQYF. CDR3 DNA sequence: TGTGCCACCAGTGATTTTTCCATATCGGGAGATACGCAGTATTTT.

The V gene is TRBV30, the J gene TRBJ2-5, with a weak D call TRBD2 (7 bases). V lost 1 base, J lost 5 bases, and 23 bases lay in between. CDR1 GTSNPN and CDR2 SVGIG come from the germline V gene (reference sequence). The CDR3 totals 17 residues. CDR3 amino acids: CAWSGRESGGAGETQYF. The CDR3 DNA follows: TGTGCCTGGAGTGGACGGGAATCGGGGGGCGCGGGGGAGACCCAGTACTTC.

V usage is TRBV27 and J usage is TRBJ2-3; 7 bases map to TRBD2. Germline assignment: CDR1 MNHEY and CDR2 SMNVEV (reference sequence). The CDR3 runs 15 residues. After removal of 3 bases from V and 6 bases from J, the junction contained 9 bases not matched to a gene. CDR3 coding DNA: TGTGCCAGCAGTTTGAGAGCGGGAAGTACGGATACGCAGTATTTT. Protein sequence: CASSLRAGSTDTQYF.

The rearrangement uses TRBV24-1 and TRBJ2-1, with 9 bases aligning to TRBD2. The CDR3 is made up of 18 amino acids. The germline gives CDR1 KGHDR, CDR2 SFDVKD. V gave up 3 bases and J gave up 4 bases; unmatched junction bases: 12. The CDR3 DNA follows: TGTGCCACCAGTGATCCCACTCCCACTAGCGGGTCTTACAATGAGCAGTTCTTC. Encoded protein: CATSDPTPTSGSYNEQFF.

This sequence joins TRBV2 and TRBJ2-2; D remains ambiguous. Germline CDR1 reads SNHLY; CDR2 reads FYNNEI. This CDR3 contains 15 residues. Trimming shortened V by 10 bases and J by 0 bases, and 15 bases separated the two germline ends. This chain's CDR3 is CATSRARANTGELFF. In DNA form, the CDR3 reads TGTGCCACCTCACGGGCACGCGCGAACACCGGGGAGCTGTTTTTT.

The J gene is TRBJ1-5, the V gene TRBV7-2; TRBD1 matches 9 bases. Germline lookup yields CDR1 SGHTA and CDR2 FQGNSA. The CDR3 length is 15 residues. With V trimmed by 1 base and J by 7 bases, 5 bases remained unmatched. For the CDR3, the DNA is TGTGCCAGCAGCTTAGGTGCGACAGGGGGACAGCCCCAGCATTTT. It translates to CASSLGATGGQPQHF.

A few counts support this clone. The chain joins TRBV3-1 (or the pseudogene TRBV3-2) to TRBJ2-4; D not certain. This CDR3 region has 15 residues. Between the trimmed V and J ends, which lost 1 base and 6 bases, there was a span of 13 bases. The germline V gene encodes CDR1 LGHDT and CDR2 YNNKEL (reference sequence). CDR3 protein: CASSQARAQINIQYF. The CDR3 bases are TGTGCCAGCAGCCAAGCTCGGGCCCAAATAAACATTCAGTACTTC.

This clone has only a few counts. The chain links TRBV5-6 to TRBJ2-2; D is unclear. This CDR3 has 15 residues. V was shortened by 0 bases and J by 2 bases, with 8 bases between the two germline ends. The germline V gene encodes CDR1 SGHDT and CDR2 YYEEEE. For the CDR3, the DNA is TGTGCCAGCAGCTTGGCTATATTTAACACCGGGGAGCTGTTTTTT. It specifies CASSLAIFNTGELFF.

The V and J genes are TRBV19 and TRBJ1-5, with D perhaps matching TRBD1 (6 bases). Germline V CDR1 and CDR2: LNHDA, SQIVND (reference sequence). This CDR3 comprises 17 residues. Deletions cut 2 bases from V and 0 bases from J, with 14 bases between. CDR3 bases: TGTGCCAGTAGTATAAAGGGGAGGGGGAATAGCAATCAGCCCCAGCATTTT. This gives the protein CASSIKGRGNSNQPQHF.

The V gene is TRBV11-2, the J gene TRBJ2-7; possibly TRBD2 for D (5 bases). There are 14 residues in the CDR3. Trimming took 3 bases from V and 3 from J, leaving 12 bases between them. Germline V CDR1 and CDR2: SGHAT, FQNNGV. The chain's CDR3 is CASSFPGRGYEQYF. CDR3 sequence (DNA): TGTGCCAGCAGCTTCCCGGGCCGGGGCTACGAGCAGTACTTC.

This clone was detected a few times. The chain joins TRBV9 to TRBJ2-1; 12 bases line up with TRBD1. J gave up 5 bases and V 3 bases, and 15 bases lay outside the gene matches. This CDR3 comprises 19 residues. Looked up from germline, CDR1 is SGDLS and CDR2 is YYNGEE. CDR3 nucleotides: TGTGCCAGCAGCGACTCGGGACAGGGGGCGCGGCGGGACCACAATGAGCAGTTCTTC. This gives the protein CASSDSGQGARRDHNEQFF.

The chain joins TRBV3-1 (or the pseudogene TRBV3-2) to TRBJ2-7; 9 positions match TRBD2. After removal of 1 base from V and 5 bases from J, the junction contained 12 bases not matched to a gene. Germline values: CDR1 LGHDT, CDR2 YNNKEL (reference sequence). This CDR3 spans 17 amino acids. DNA for the CDR3: TGTGCCAGCAGCCAAGGATTTGGGGCGGGAGGGAGAGACGAGCAGTACTTC. It encodes CASSQGFGAGGRDEQYF.

The chain is built from TRBV5-1 and TRBJ1-6; D is perhaps TRBD1 (6 bases). Trimming took off 4 bases at V and 2 bases at J, with 16 bases between the two ends. The CDR3 covers 17 residues. The V gene's germline CDR1 is SGHRS and CDR2 YFSETQ. The CDR3 loop reads CASSRRPTGTYNSPLHF. DNA for the CDR3: TGCGCCAGCAGCCGCCGGCCTACAGGGACCTATAATTCACCCCTCCACTTT.

V usage is TRBV25-1 and J usage is TRBJ2-1, with 8 bases fitting TRBD2. Per the germline V gene, CDR1 is MGHDK and CDR2 is SYGVNS. The CDR3 loop spans 15 amino acids. The J segment lost 0 bases and the V segment lost 5 bases, leaving 3 bases of the junction unmatched. The CDR3 region is CASSLAGLSYNEQFF. CDR3 nucleotides: TGTGCCAGCAGTTTAGCGGGACTCTCCTACAATGAGCAGTTCTTC.

The chain uses TRBV15 and TRBJ2-1; 7 positions agree with TRBD1. V lost 3 bases and J lost 8; bases outside the gene matches: 16. CDR3 size: 17 residues. The germline V gene has CDR1 LNHNV and CDR2 YYDKDF (reference sequence). This CDR3 reads CATSSYSTGEARDEQFF. The CDR3 nucleotides read TGTGCCACCAGCAGTTACTCTACAGGGGAAGCGAGGGATGAGCAGTTCTTC.

The genes are TRBV5-1 and TRBJ2-5; a weak D match, TRBD2 (7 bases). The CDR3 consists of 17 residues. V lost 0 bases to trimming and J lost 1 base, with 16 bases between them. The germline V gene encodes CDR1 SGHRS and CDR2 YFSETQ. The CDR3 region has the DNA TGCGCCAGCAGCTTGGGAACCCTTAGGGGGGGCCAAGAGACCCAGTACTTC. Encoded protein: CASSLGTLRGGQETQYF.